The rows below give T cell receptor beta chains drawn from one sample of a study of CD8 T cells in ankylosing spondylitis. Using its own MiXCR run on the 5' RACE reads, TCRdb lists one record per CDR3 protein. The sample has more than 300,000 distinct CDR3 sequences, 7% to 9% seen once. The sample taken for sequencing was blood, either unsorted or a sorted T cell fraction (not recorded which). These receptors were collected from a male donor with ankylosing spondylitis. Both conserved end residues are part of each CDR3. D genes are given only for firm matches. Some rows mark clone size as missing; the rest say once, few, many or name a class of expanded clone.

CDR3aa | CDR3nt | v_gene | d_gene | abundance | j_gene
CASSQQGGQPQHF | TGTGCCAGCAGCCAACAGGGAGGACAGCCCCAGCATTTT | TRBV12-3/TRBV12-4 | NA | many | TRBJ1-5
CASSLGQRTARRSYEQYF | TGCGCCAGCAGCTTGGGACAGCGGACGGCGAGGAGGTCCTACGAGCAGTACTTC | TRBV5-1 | NA | few | TRBJ2-7
CASSQVGVWLKGYYEQYF | TGCGCCAGCAGCCAAGTTGGCGTATGGCTGAAGGGGTACTACGAGCAGTACTTC | TRBV4-1 | NA | many | TRBJ2-7
CSVEDRDRAYGYTF | TGCAGCGTTGAAGATCGGGACAGGGCCTATGGCTACACCTTC | TRBV29-1 | TRBD1 | NA | TRBJ1-2
CSVVRLAKNIQYF | TGCAGCGTTGTCCGGCTAGCCAAAAACATTCAGTACTTC | TRBV29-1 | NA | many | TRBJ2-4
CASSPSGTPIYEQYF | TGTGCCAGCAGTCCCTCGGGAACCCCCATCTACGAGCAGTACTTC | TRBV12-3/TRBV12-4 | NA | few | TRBJ2-7
CASSLGQGAPYEQYF | TGTGCCAGCAGTTTAGGGCAGGGGGCTCCCTACGAGCAGTACTTC | TRBV27 | TRBD1 | few | TRBJ2-7
CASSLAGFGEKLFF | TGTGCCAGCAGCTTAGCGGGATTCGGTGAAAAACTGTTTTTT | TRBV11-3 | NA | NA | TRBJ1-4
CASSFRDGDQETQYF | TGCGCCAGCAGCTTCAGGGACGGAGACCAAGAGACCCAGTACTTC | TRBV5-1 | NA | many | TRBJ2-5
CSALASGRPVLQETQYF | TGCAGTGCTCTGGCTAGCGGGAGGCCTGTACTCCAAGAGACCCAGTACTTC | TRBV20-1 | TRBD2 | NA | TRBJ2-5
CSVGRLWANVLTF | TGCAGCGTAGGACGGCTGTGGGCCAACGTCCTGACTTTC | TRBV29-1 | NA | NA | TRBJ2-6
CSARDPGGRETQYF | TGCAGTGCTAGAGACCCTGGGGGAAGGGAGACCCAGTACTTC | TRBV20-1 | NA | NA | TRBJ2-5
CASSLDGSNYGYTF | TGCGCCAGCAGCTTGGACGGATCAAACTATGGCTACACCTTC | TRBV5-1 | NA | many | TRBJ1-2
CASSLDQREEYEQYF | TGTGCCAGCAGCTTAGATCAGCGGGAGGAATACGAGCAGTACTTC | TRBV7-2 | TRBD2 | NA | TRBJ2-7
CSVEGTGWDNEQFF | TGCAGCGTTGAAGGGACTGGGTGGGACAATGAGCAGTTCTTC | TRBV29-1 | NA | many | TRBJ2-1
CAISLGRADEAFF | TGTGCCATCAGTCTCGGGAGGGCCGATGAAGCTTTCTTT | TRBV10-3 | NA | few | TRBJ1-1